This is a list of T cell receptor beta chains from one sample in a study of T cells after yellow fever vaccination. TCRdb reprocessed the 5' RACE reads via MiXCR and lists one record per CDR3 protein. This table holds roughly 180,000 distinct CDR3 sequences, approximately 6.2% found once. Specimen: CD4+ T cells sorted from PBMCs, collected on the day of the first yellow fever vaccination. These receptors all stem from a man aged 18 to 30 who received the YFV17D yellow fever vaccine. Each CDR3 is given with its conserved first and last residue. The order of the fields is D gene, clone size, V gene, CDR3 length, J gene, CDR3 DNA, CDR3 protein. A D gene is named only where the DNA matches it firmly. Expanded clones get a size class; other rows say once, few or many, or leave the size out.

d_gene: NA; abundance: few; v_gene: TRBV7-9; len: 15; j_gene: TRBJ2-1; CDR3nt: TGTGCCAGCAGCTTAGCCCTCCGGTGGGTCAATGAGCAGTTCTTC; CDR3aa: CASSLALRWVNEQFF
d_gene: NA; abundance: few; v_gene: TRBV4-3; len: 16; j_gene: TRBJ2-7; CDR3nt: TGCGCCAGCAGCCAAGAATGGCAGGGGCGTTATTACGAGCAGTACTTC; CDR3aa: CASSQEWQGRYYEQYF
d_gene: TRBD1; abundance: many; v_gene: TRBV13; len: 15; j_gene: TRBJ1-5; CDR3nt: TGTGCCAGCAGCTTCGGGACAGGGATGCGTCAGCCCCAGCATTTT; CDR3aa: CASSFGTGMRQPQHF
d_gene: NA; abundance: many; v_gene: TRBV7-9; len: 15; j_gene: TRBJ1-4; CDR3nt: TGTGCCAGCAGCGATTACAGGGATGGTAATGAAAAACTGTTTTTT; CDR3aa: CASSDYRDGNEKLFF
d_gene: NA; abundance: many; v_gene: TRBV7-6; len: 14; j_gene: TRBJ2-4; CDR3nt: TGTGCCAGCAGTCCCGTCCTAGCCAAAAACATTCAGTACTTC; CDR3aa: CASSPVLAKNIQYF
d_gene: NA; abundance: many; v_gene: TRBV5-1; len: 13; j_gene: TRBJ1-2; CDR3nt: TGCGCCAGCAGCTTGGATCCAGCGGGGTACTACACCTTC; CDR3aa: CASSLDPAGYYTF
d_gene: TRBD2; abundance: many; v_gene: TRBV14; len: 17; j_gene: TRBJ2-2; CDR3nt: TGTGCCAGCAGCCAAGGCCCGCGGGGGAGGCTCACCGGGGAGCTGTTTTTT; CDR3aa: CASSQGPRGRLTGELFF
d_gene: NA; abundance: few; v_gene: TRBV2; len: 13; j_gene: TRBJ1-3; CDR3nt: TGTGCTAGCGGGGTGAACTCTGGAAACACCATATATTTT; CDR3aa: CASGVNSGNTIYF
d_gene: TRBD1; abundance: many; v_gene: TRBV15; len: 15; j_gene: TRBJ2-2; CDR3nt: TGTGCCACCAGCAGCCGGGACAGGGGGACCGGGGAGCTGTTTTTT; CDR3aa: CATSSRDRGTGELFF
d_gene: TRBD1; abundance: NA; v_gene: TRBV5-1; len: 16; j_gene: TRBJ2-3; CDR3nt: TGCGCCAGCAGCCGAGGACAGGGGTATAGCACAGATACGCAGTATTTT; CDR3aa: CASSRGQGYSTDTQYF
d_gene: NA; abundance: NA; v_gene: TRBV4-1; len: 16; j_gene: TRBJ2-1; CDR3nt: TGTGCCAGGGGCCCCGGATTCATTTGGAGCAACAATGAGCAGTTCTTC; CDR3aa: CARGPGFIWSNNEQFF
d_gene: NA; abundance: few; v_gene: TRBV7-9; len: 13; j_gene: TRBJ1-3; CDR3nt: TGTGCCAGCAGCTGGGGTGGGGGAAACACCATATATTTT; CDR3aa: CASSWGGGNTIYF
d_gene: TRBD2; abundance: many; v_gene: TRBV5-1; len: 13; j_gene: TRBJ2-7; CDR3nt: TGCGCCAGCAGCTCGGGAGGGAGGAACGAGCAGTACTTC; CDR3aa: CASSSGGRNEQYF
d_gene: NA; abundance: many; v_gene: TRBV4-3; len: 16; j_gene: TRBJ2-2; CDR3nt: TGCGCCAGCAGCCAAGAAGTGGGGACCTACACCGGGGAGCTGTTTTTT; CDR3aa: CASSQEVGTYTGELFF
d_gene: NA; abundance: many; v_gene: TRBV11-2; len: 14; j_gene: TRBJ1-1; CDR3nt: TGTGCCAGCAGCTTAACAGGGAGGGGGACTGAAGCTTTCTTT; CDR3aa: CASSLTGRGTEAFF